This T cell receptor beta chain was retrieved from a study of blood T cells in healthy people across ages. Trimming took 3 bases from V and 2 from J, leaving 8 bases between them. CDR1 is MNHEY, CDR2 SMNVEV, per germline (reference sequence). This CDR3 has 15 residues. A J-beta primer mix and a sample-barcoded 5' primer were used in a second PCR of roughly 6 to 11 cycles. TCRdb re-analysed the 5' RACE reads in MiXCR, keeping a single row per CDR3 protein. This sample has around 710,000 distinct CDR3 sequences, with 35% to 45% found just once. To note about this clonotype: Its antigen is currently unknown.

Study results and caveats: It was not possible, with unsorted PBMCs, to conclusively compare naive and antigen-experienced cells.

This receptor was identified in a woman in her sixties in good health. The rearrangement links TRBV27 to TRBJ2-6; D is undetermined. Sequencing was carried out using blood. CDR3 sequence reads: CASSFLAAGANVLTF. The CDR3 DNA reads TGTGCCAGCAGTTTTCTGGCGGCTGGGGCCAACGTCCTGACTTTC. The complete variable domain, with remaining parts taken from reference TRBV27 and TRBJ2-6, reads EAQVTQNPRYLITVTGKKLTVTCSQNMNHEYMSWYRQDPGLGLRQIYYSMNVEVTDKGDVPEGYKVSRKEKRNFPLILESPSPNQTSLYFCASSFLAAGANVLTFGAGSRLTVL.